This TCR beta chain was captured by sequencing in a study of cytomegalovirus exposure and HLA in healthy donors. Use of 60 Vbeta and 13 Jbeta primers characterized the PCR. Repertoires were generated with immunoSEQ multiplex PCR, while TCRdb's copy carries only in-frame clones and drops some. The sample holds 170,000 or so clones, about 80% seen once. Sequenced material: PBMCs. This clonotype was obtained from a woman aged 45-59 years in good health and CMV-seropositive.

CDR3 DNA: TGTGCCAGCAGTGACTTAGCGGGAGGGTTCTACGAGCAGTACTTC. Protein product: CASSDLAGGFYEQYF. The chain has TRBV6-4 and TRBJ2-7; TRBD2 aligns across 11 bases. Germline loops: CDR1 MRHNA, CDR2 SNTAGT. There are 15 residues in the CDR3. V lost 1 base, J lost 3 bases, and 2 bases stayed unmatched.